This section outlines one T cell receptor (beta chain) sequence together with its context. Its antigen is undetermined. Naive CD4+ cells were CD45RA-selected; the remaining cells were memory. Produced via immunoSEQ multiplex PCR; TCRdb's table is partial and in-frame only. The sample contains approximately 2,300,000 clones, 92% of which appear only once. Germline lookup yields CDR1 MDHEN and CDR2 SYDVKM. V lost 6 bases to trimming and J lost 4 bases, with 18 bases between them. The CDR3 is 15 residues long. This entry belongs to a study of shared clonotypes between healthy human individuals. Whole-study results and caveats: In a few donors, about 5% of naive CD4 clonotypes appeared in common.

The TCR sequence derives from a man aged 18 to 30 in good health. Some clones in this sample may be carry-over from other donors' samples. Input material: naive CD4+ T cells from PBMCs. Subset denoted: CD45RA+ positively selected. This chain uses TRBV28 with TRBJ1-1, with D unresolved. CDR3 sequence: CASRLRTVSSTEAFF. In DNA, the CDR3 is TGTGCCAGCAGGTTACGCACAGTGTCGAGCACTGAAGCTTTCTTT.